This TCR beta chain was sequenced during a study of blood T cell repertoires in COVID-19. Study as a whole: Nucleic acid was either cDNA or gDNA, and it came from T cells, B-cell-depleted T cells, or PBMCs.

Produced via immunoSEQ multiplex PCR; TCRdb's table is partial and in-frame only. The sample lists 250,000 to 300,000 clones, 75% to 90% seen once, with 4.6% in the top ten. V lost 4 bases to trimming and J lost 5 bases; unmatched junction nucleotides: 5. Germline lookup yields CDR1 MNHEY and CDR2 SMNVEV (reference sequence). The CDR3 loop spans 15 amino acids. The chain carries TRBV27 and TRBJ2-5; 12 bases are a match to TRBD1. The material sequenced was peripheral blood. The receptor was derived from a woman between 35 and 50 years old who had recovered from COVID-19. CDR3 region: CASSSGQGAYETQYF. CDR3 DNA sequence: TGTGCCAGCAGTTCGGGACAGGGGGCTTATGAGACCCAGTACTTC.